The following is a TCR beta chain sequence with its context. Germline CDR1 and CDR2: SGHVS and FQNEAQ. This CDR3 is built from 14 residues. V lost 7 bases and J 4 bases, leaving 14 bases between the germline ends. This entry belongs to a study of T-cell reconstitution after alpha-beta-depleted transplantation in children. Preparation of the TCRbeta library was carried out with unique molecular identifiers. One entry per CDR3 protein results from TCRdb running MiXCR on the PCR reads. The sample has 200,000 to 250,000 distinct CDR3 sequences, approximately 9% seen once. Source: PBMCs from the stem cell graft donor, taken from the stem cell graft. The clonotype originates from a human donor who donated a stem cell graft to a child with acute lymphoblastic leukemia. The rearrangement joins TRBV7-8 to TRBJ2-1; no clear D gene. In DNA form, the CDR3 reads TGTGCCAGCACACCACGGGCCACTTACAATGAGCAGTTCTTC. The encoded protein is CASTPRATYNEQFF.